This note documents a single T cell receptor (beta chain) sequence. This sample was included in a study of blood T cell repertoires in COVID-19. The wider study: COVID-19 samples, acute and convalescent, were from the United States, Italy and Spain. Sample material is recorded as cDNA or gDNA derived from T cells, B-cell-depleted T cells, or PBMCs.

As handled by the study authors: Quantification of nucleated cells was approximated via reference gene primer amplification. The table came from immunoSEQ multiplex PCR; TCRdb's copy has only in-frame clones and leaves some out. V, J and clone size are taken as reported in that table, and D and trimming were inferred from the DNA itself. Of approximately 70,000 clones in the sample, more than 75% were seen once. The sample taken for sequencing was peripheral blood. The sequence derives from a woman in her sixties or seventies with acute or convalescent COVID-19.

Written as DNA, the CDR3 is TGTGCCTGGAGGATGGGGGAGGGTTCTGGCTACACCTTC. Encoded protein: CAWRMGEGSGYTF. The chain carries TRBV30 and TRBJ1-2; TRBD1 is a possible D gene (5 bases). This CDR3 has 13 amino acids. Germline-derived CDR1 and CDR2 are GTSNPN and SVGIG (reference sequence). Trimming pared 3 bases from V and 7 bases from J, leaving 15 bases between.